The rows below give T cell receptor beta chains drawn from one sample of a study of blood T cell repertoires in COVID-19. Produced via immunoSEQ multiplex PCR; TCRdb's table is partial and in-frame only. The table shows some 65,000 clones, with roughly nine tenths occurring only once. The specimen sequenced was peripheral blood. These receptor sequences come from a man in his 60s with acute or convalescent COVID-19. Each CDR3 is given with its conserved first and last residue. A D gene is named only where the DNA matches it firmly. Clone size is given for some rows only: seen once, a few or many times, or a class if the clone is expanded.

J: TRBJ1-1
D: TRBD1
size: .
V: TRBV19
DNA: TGTGCCAGTAGTATCGGCCGGACAGGGGGTAACACTGAAGCTTTCTTT
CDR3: CASSIGRTGGNTEAFF

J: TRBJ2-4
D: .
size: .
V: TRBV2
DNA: TGTGCCAGCAGTGGGAGGGGAGGTAGGACCAACATTCAGTACTTC
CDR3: CASSGRGGRTNIQYF

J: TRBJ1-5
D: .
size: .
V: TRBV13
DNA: TGTGCCAGCACCTCGGGAGGCCCATGGAGGTTT
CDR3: CASTSGGPWRF

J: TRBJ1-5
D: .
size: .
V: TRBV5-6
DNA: TGTGCCAGCAGCTCAGGGGGCAATCAGCCCCAGCATTTT
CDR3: CASSSGGNQPQHF

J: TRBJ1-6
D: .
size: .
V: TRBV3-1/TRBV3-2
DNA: TGTGCCAGCAGCCAAAGAGAGTTTAATTCACCCCTCCACTTT
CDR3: CASSQREFNSPLHF

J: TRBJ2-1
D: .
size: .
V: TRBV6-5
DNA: TGTGCCAGCAGTTATGGGGCAGGGGTCCCCTACAATGAGCAGTTCTTC
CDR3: CASSYGAGVPYNEQFF

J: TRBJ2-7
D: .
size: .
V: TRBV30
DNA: TGTGCCTGGAGTGTCGGCAGGGGCTACGAGCAGTACTTC
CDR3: CAWSVGRGYEQYF

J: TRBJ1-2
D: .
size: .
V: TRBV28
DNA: TGTGCCAGCAGAAAAACCGGGACTGGCTATGGCTACACCTTC
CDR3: CASRKTGTGYGYTF

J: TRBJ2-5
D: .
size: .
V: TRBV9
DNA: TGTGCCAGCAGTTCCGGGTTGGGGGCCCGGGAGACCCAGTACTTC
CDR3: CASSSGLGARETQYF

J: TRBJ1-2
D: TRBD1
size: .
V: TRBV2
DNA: TGTGCCAGCGCAAGGGACAGGGAATTACGTGGCTACACCTTC
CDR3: CASARDRELRGYTF

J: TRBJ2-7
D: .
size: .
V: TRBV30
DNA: TGTGCCTGGAGTGCAAATTTGTACGAGCAGTACTTC
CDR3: CAWSANLYEQYF

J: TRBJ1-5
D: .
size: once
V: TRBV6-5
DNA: TGTGCCACTTTCCTGGGCATGGGCAATCAGCCCCAGCATTTT
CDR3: CATFLGMGNQPQHF

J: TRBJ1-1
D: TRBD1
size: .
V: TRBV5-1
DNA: TGCGCCAGCAGCACATCCACAGGGGGCTACGAGGGTGAAGCTTTCTTT
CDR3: CASSTSTGGYEGEAFF

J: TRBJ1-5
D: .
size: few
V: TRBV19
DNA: TGTGCCAGTTCCTACAGGGATAGCAATCAGCCCCAGCATTTT
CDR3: CASSYRDSNQPQHF

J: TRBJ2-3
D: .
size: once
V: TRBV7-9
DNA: TGTGCCAGCAGCTCAAGAGCGCTCGGCACAGATACGCAGTATTTT
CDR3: CASSSRALGTDTQYF

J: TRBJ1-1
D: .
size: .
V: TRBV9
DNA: TGTGCCAGCAGCGTAGTCGAGGATGCTGAAGCTTTCTTT
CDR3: CASSVVEDAEAFF

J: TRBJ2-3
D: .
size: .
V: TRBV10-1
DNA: TGCGCCAGCAGTGAGTCTGCCAGGTTCCCCTTTGGTACGCAGTATTTT
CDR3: CASSESARFPFGTQYF

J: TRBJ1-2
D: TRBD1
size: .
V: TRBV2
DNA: TGTGCCAGCAGTGACAGGGGGGATAACTATGGCTACACCTTC
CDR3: CASSDRGDNYGYTF

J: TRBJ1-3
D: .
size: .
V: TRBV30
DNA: TGTGCCTGGAGTCTCCTGGGGAGCTCTGGAAACACCATATATTTT
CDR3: CAWSLLGSSGNTIYF

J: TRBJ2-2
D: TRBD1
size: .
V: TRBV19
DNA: TGTGCCAGTAGTATAAAAGGGACAGGGAGGACCGGGGAGCTGTTTTTT
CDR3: CASSIKGTGRTGELFF

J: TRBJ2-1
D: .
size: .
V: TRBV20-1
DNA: TGCAGTGCAGAACTACGGGATGAGCAGTTCTTC
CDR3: CSAELRDEQFF

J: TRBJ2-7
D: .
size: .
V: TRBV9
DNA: TGTGCCAGCAGCCCGACTAGTACCTACGAGCAGTACTTC
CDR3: CASSPTSTYEQYF

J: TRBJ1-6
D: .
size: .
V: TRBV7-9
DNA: TGTGCCAGCAGCCTAGTAACAGGTGGTCGTTCACCCCTCCACTTT
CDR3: CASSLVTGGRSPLHF

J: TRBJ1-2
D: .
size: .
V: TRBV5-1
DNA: TGCGCCAGCAGAATGGGGGACAAGTTAATTACAGGGGGCTACACCTTC
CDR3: CASRMGDKLITGGYTF

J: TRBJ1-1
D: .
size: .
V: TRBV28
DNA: TGTGCCAGCAGTTTCGGGCGGGGTGAAGCTTTCTTT
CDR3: CASSFGRGEAFF

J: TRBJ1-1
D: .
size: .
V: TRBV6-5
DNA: TGTGCCAGCCAACTTTCGGGGTTGCCGAACACTGAAGCTTTCTTT
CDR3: CASQLSGLPNTEAFF

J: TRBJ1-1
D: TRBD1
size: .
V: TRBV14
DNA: TGTGCCAGCAGCCCGATCTCCGACAGGGGAAGCTCTGAAGCTTTCTTT
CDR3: CASSPISDRGSSEAFF

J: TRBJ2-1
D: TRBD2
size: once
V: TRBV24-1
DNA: TGTGCCACCAGTGATTTTAAGGCGGGAGTAGGGCAGTTCTTC
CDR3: CATSDFKAGVGQFF

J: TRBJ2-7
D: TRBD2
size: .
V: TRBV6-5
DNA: TGTGCCAGCAGCTACAGCGGGGGCCGGGTCGAGCAGTACTTC
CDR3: CASSYSGGRVEQYF

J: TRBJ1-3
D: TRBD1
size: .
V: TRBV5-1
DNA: TGCGCCAGCAGCTTGGAGACAGGGCTCGGAAACACCATATATTTT
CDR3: CASSLETGLGNTIYF

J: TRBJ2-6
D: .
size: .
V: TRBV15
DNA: TGTGCCACCAGCAGGGGAGGCGGATTCTCTGGGGCCAACGTCCTGACTTTC
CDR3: CATSRGGGFSGANVLTF

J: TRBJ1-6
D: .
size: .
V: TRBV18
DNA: TGTGCCAGCGGTCAGGACAGCGTCGCTTCACCCCTCCACTTT
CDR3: CASGQDSVASPLHF

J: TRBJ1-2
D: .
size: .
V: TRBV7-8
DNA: TGTGCCAGCAGCTTAGTATGGGAGGATGGCTACACCTTC
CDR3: CASSLVWEDGYTF

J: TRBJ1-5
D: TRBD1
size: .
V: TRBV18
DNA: TGTGCCAGCTCACCACCGGGACAGGGTACAGTCAGCAATCAGCCCCAGCATTTT
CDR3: CASSPPGQGTVSNQPQHF

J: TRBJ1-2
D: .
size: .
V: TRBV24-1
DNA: TGTGCCACCAGGAACGCCGGGGGCTACACCTTC
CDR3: CATRNAGGYTF

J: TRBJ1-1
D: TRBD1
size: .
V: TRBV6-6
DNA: TGTGCCAGCAGTTACTCCCGACAGGGGGCTGAAGCTTTCTTT
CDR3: CASSYSRQGAEAFF

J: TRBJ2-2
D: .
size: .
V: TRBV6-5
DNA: TGTGCCAGCAGATTCGGAGGGACCGGGGAGCTGTTTTTT
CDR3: CASRFGGTGELFF

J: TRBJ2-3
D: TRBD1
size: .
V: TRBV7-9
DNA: TGTGCCAGCAGGGTCACAGGGGTATTTATAGATACGCAGTATTTT
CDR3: CASRVTGVFIDTQYF

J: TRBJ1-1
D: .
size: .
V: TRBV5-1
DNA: TGCGCCAGCAGCGTGACAGCCCCGGCCACTGAAGCTTTCTTT
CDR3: CASSVTAPATEAFF

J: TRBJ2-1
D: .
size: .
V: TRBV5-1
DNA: TGCGCCAGCAGCTCATCACAGGGTCGCCAAGCACACAATGAGCAGTTCTTC
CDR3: CASSSSQGRQAHNEQFF

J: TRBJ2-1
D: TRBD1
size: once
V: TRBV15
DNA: TGTGCCACCGAGGTCTCGGGACAGGGGAACAATGAGCAGTTCTTC
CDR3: CATEVSGQGNNEQFF

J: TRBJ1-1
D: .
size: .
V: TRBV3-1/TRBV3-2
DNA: TGTGCCAGCAGACAGGAGGGCACTGAAGCTTTCTTT
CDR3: CASRQEGTEAFF

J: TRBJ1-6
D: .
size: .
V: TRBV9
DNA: TGTGCCAGCAGCGTAGGGGGGCTGGGGAATTCACCCCTCCACTTT
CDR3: CASSVGGLGNSPLHF

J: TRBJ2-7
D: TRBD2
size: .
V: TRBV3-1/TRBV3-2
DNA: TGTGCCAGCAGCCCCCCTAGCGGGGGCTCCTACGAGCAGTACTTC
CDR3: CASSPPSGGSYEQYF

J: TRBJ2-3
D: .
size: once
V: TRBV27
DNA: TGTGCCAGCAGTCCTCTTGGGGGGATCACAGATACGCAGTATTTT
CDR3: CASSPLGGITDTQYF

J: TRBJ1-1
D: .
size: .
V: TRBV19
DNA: TGTGCCAGTAGTCCCCGACAGTTGAACACTGAAGCTTTCTTT
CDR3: CASSPRQLNTEAFF

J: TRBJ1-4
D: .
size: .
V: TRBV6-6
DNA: TGTGCCAGCAGCTCGAGGGCAACTAATGAAAAACTGTTTTTT
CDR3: CASSSRATNEKLFF

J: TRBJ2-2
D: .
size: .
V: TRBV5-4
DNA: TGTGCCAGCAGCGCGAGGACTGGGCTGAACACCGGGGAGCTGTTTTTT
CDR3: CASSARTGLNTGELFF

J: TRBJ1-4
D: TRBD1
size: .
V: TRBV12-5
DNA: TGTGCTAGTGGTTCAGGGACAGGTCTAAATGAAAAACTGTTTTTT
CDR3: CASGSGTGLNEKLFF

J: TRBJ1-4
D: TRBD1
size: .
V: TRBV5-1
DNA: TGCGCCAGCCGCTCGGGACAGAAGAACGAAAAACTGTTTTTT
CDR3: CASRSGQKNEKLFF

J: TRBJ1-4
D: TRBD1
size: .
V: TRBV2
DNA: TGTGCCAGCACCGGGGACAGGTTGGAAAAACTGTTTTTT
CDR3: CASTGDRLEKLFF